This is a list of T cell receptor beta chains from one sample in a study of T cell responses to AZD1222 COVID-19 vaccine. Assay used: immunoSEQ multiplex PCR; TCRdb lists only in-frame clones, some missing. The sample yields 110,000 to 150,000 clones, approximately 94% seen once. The specimen comprised peripheral blood, sampled on day 0 of AZD1222 vaccination. The receptors derive from an adult in good health. CDR3s include the opening cysteine and the closing phenylalanine or tryptophan. The order of the fields is CDR3 DNA, CDR3 protein, V gene, D gene, J gene, clone size. The D gene is left open where the match is weak. Not all rows give a size; the values are once, few, many and, for expanded clones, a class.

TGTGCCAGCAGACTAGCCGACCAAGAGACCCAGTACTTC,CASRLADQETQYF,TRBV27,.,TRBJ2-5,.
TGTGCCACCAGCAGACGGTCTCAAGAGACCCAGTACTTC,CATSRRSQETQYF,TRBV15,.,TRBJ2-5,.
TGTGCCAGTACCGCCAAGCAGGAGACAGGGGGCTTGAACACCGGGGAGCTGTTTTTT,CASTAKQETGGLNTGELFF,TRBV19,TRBD1,TRBJ2-2,.
TGTGCCAGCAGCCAATCGACGGTAAGCTCCTACGAGCAGTACTTC,CASSQSTVSSYEQYF,TRBV3-1/TRBV3-2,.,TRBJ2-7,.
TGTGCCAGCGGACTAGCGGGGGGCAACAATGAGCAGTTCTTC,CASGLAGGNNEQFF,TRBV3-1/TRBV3-2,TRBD2,TRBJ2-1,.
TGCAGCGTTGGGATGGGACAGAACTATGGCTACACCTTC,CSVGMGQNYGYTF,TRBV29-1,TRBD1,TRBJ1-2,.
TGTGCCAGCAGTGATGTAGGGGGGAGCCAAGAGACCCAGTACTTC,CASSDVGGSQETQYF,TRBV6-1,.,TRBJ2-5,once
TGTGCCACCAGCAGAGAGGCAGACAATTATCAGCCCCAGCATTTT,CATSREADNYQPQHF,TRBV15,.,TRBJ1-5,once
TGTGCCAGCAGTTTTACGGCCCACTTCCAGACGGGATACTATGGCTACACCTTC,CASSFTAHFQTGYYGYTF,TRBV28,.,TRBJ1-2,.
TGTGCCAGCACCCAAGGGGGTTCGACTAATGAAAAACTGTTTTTT,CASTQGGSTNEKLFF,TRBV2,.,TRBJ1-4,.
TGTGCCAGCTCACGTTCTGAGGGGAACGATGGCTACACCTTC,CASSRSEGNDGYTF,TRBV18,.,TRBJ1-2,.
TGTGCCAGCAGCCTTTTAGCTAGCAATCAGCCCCAGCATTTT,CASSLLASNQPQHF,TRBV6-5,.,TRBJ1-5,.
TGCAGCGCCGGAAACCAGGGGGCACCGGAAGGCTACACCTTC,CSAGNQGAPEGYTF,TRBV29-1,TRBD1,TRBJ1-2,few
TGTGCCAGCAGTCAGGGTGGCCTCTACGAGCAGTACTTC,CASSQGGLYEQYF,TRBV25-1,.,TRBJ2-7,.
TGTGCCAGCAGTTCACAGGGGTCGAACACTGAAGCTTTCTTT,CASSSQGSNTEAFF,TRBV7-2,TRBD1,TRBJ1-1,.
TGTGCCAGCAGCCTACCCACAGATACGCAGTATTTT,CASSLPTDTQYF,TRBV11-2,.,TRBJ2-3,.
TGTGCCAGCACTCCTGAGGGGGACAGAGAAGCTTTCTTT,CASTPEGDREAFF,TRBV6-5,TRBD1,TRBJ1-1,.
TGTGCCAGCAGCTTACAGGGACAGACCTATTATGGCTACACCTTC,CASSLQGQTYYGYTF,TRBV7-2,TRBD1,TRBJ1-2,.
TGTGCCAGCAGCCATCGGGGACGCCCTACGCAGTATTTT,CASSHRGRPTQYF,TRBV14,.,TRBJ2-3,.
TGTGCCAGCAGCGTAGTGGGGTCCCATGTCGGGCTGAACACTGAAGCTTTCTTT,CASSVVGSHVGLNTEAFF,TRBV9,.,TRBJ1-1,few
TGTGCCAGCAGTGTAGCAGATACGCAGTATTTT,CASSVADTQYF,TRBV2,.,TRBJ2-3,.
TGTGCCTGGGTGGTGACAGGGGCGGGTGGCTACACCTTC,CAWVVTGAGGYTF,TRBV30,TRBD1,TRBJ1-2,.
TGTGCCACCCGGGACTACTCAGGCACTGAAGCTTTCTTT,CATRDYSGTEAFF,TRBV10-3,.,TRBJ1-1,.
TGCGCCAGCAGCTGGACAGGGGGTTCTGGAAACACCATATATTTT,CASSWTGGSGNTIYF,TRBV5-1,TRBD1,TRBJ1-3,.
TGTGCCAGCAGTGAAGAAACGTTTTCTTGGGGAGATGATTACAATGAGCAGTTCTTC,CASSEETFSWGDDYNEQFF,TRBV2,.,TRBJ2-1,.
TGTGCCAGTAGTATGACATCGGCGGGGTATGGCTACACCTTC,CASSMTSAGYGYTF,TRBV19,.,TRBJ1-2,.
TGTGCCAGCAGTGAAGAGGGATGGGGGGGATCGGAGGACATTCAGTACTTC,CASSEEGWGGSEDIQYF,TRBV2,TRBD2,TRBJ2-4,.
TGTGCCAGCAGCCAACATAACAGGGAGCTAAACACTGAAGCTTTCTTT,CASSQHNRELNTEAFF,TRBV28,.,TRBJ1-1,.
TGTGCCAGCACTAGCGGGCTGAAGTATGGCTACACCTTC,CASTSGLKYGYTF,TRBV5-6,.,TRBJ1-2,once
TGTGCCAGCAGCTTAGATAGCCTAGGACAGCTGGGAGATGGCGGCTACACCTTC,CASSLDSLGQLGDGGYTF,TRBV7-2,.,TRBJ1-2,.
TGCGCCAGCAGGGAACAGGGGGCGCTCATTAATTCACCCCTCCACTTT,CASREQGALINSPLHF,TRBV10-2,TRBD1,TRBJ1-6,.
TGTGCCAGTACTAGGACAGGGGACAAAAACATTCAGTACTTC,CASTRTGDKNIQYF,TRBV19,TRBD1,TRBJ2-4,.
TGTGCCAGCAGCTTAGGCGGAAACACCATATATTTT,CASSLGGNTIYF,TRBV11-2,.,TRBJ1-3,.
TGTGCCAGCAGCCAAGAGAATAGCAATCAGCCCCAGCATTTT,CASSQENSNQPQHF,TRBV3-1/TRBV3-2,.,TRBJ1-5,.
TGTGCCAGCAGCCAACAAGGGGGCTATGGCTACACCTTC,CASSQQGGYGYTF,TRBV14,.,TRBJ1-2,.
TGCGCCAGCAGCCTACCGGGACAGCTCTATGGCTACACCTTC,CASSLPGQLYGYTF,TRBV5-1,TRBD1,TRBJ1-2,.
TGTGCCAGCAGCTTGGGAATTACGAATCGCTACACCTTC,CASSLGITNRYTF,TRBV11-3,.,TRBJ1-2,.
TGTGCCAGCAGACTCCCGGGTGGGGTTAGTAATGAGCAGTTCTTC,CASRLPGGVSNEQFF,TRBV5-4,.,TRBJ2-1,.
TGCGCCAGCAGCCAAGATTTCACAGGGGGGCGCAGGGAAACAGCTTTCTTT,CASSQDFTGGRRETAFF,TRBV4-1,TRBD1,TRBJ1-1,.
TGTGCCAGCAGCCAAGACAGCGGGGGGGCCCAGGGGGATACGCAGTATTTT,CASSQDSGGAQGDTQYF,TRBV4-2,TRBD2,TRBJ2-3,.
TGTGCCAGCAGCCCCAGACAGGGTAGTAGCGGTGGGGCCAACGTCCTGACTTTC,CASSPRQGSSGGANVLTF,TRBV7-9,.,TRBJ2-6,.
TGTGCCAGTTGGGGAGGTAGAAGATATGGCTACACCTTC,CASWGGRRYGYTF,TRBV6-5,.,TRBJ1-2,.
TGTGCCTGGAGTGAGGGGACAGGCGCCACAGATACGCAGTATTTT,CAWSEGTGATDTQYF,TRBV30,TRBD1,TRBJ2-3,.
TGTGCCAGCAGCCAAGTCTCCACTGAAGCTTTCTTT,CASSQVSTEAFF,TRBV3-1/TRBV3-2,.,TRBJ1-1,.
TGTGCCAGCAGCTTATATTACAGGAATGGCTACACCTTC,CASSLYYRNGYTF,TRBV7-2,.,TRBJ1-2,few
TGTGCCAGCCTTACCCCAGGGGCATATAACTATGGCTACACCTTC,CASLTPGAYNYGYTF,TRBV2,.,TRBJ1-2,.
TGCGCCAGCAGCTTGGCCCAGGCAGGCCCTGAAAAACTGTTTTTT,CASSLAQAGPEKLFF,TRBV5-1,.,TRBJ1-4,.
TGTGCCAGCAGTGAAGCGCTTGTCCCCCAGGGAACCCTCCACTTT,CASSEALVPQGTLHF,TRBV6-1,.,TRBJ1-6,.
TGTGCCGGAACGAGGGGGACAGAAGCTTTCTTT,CAGTRGTEAFF,TRBV30,.,TRBJ1-1,.
TGTGCCAGCAGCCCCAGGGAGGTCTACGAGCAGTACTTC,CASSPREVYEQYF,TRBV6-5,.,TRBJ2-7,once
TGTGCCAGCAGCCAGGGACAGGGGGCCTACGAGCAGTACTTC,CASSQGQGAYEQYF,TRBV9,TRBD1,TRBJ2-7,.
TGTGCCAGTTCCAAGTCGAGGGACAGGCATCAAGAGACCCAGTACTTC,CASSKSRDRHQETQYF,TRBV19,TRBD1,TRBJ2-5,.
TGTGCCAGCAGCGCTGGGTTGCAGGGAAGGGCGAGCTATGGCTACACCTTC,CASSAGLQGRASYGYTF,TRBV9,.,TRBJ1-2,.
TGTGCCAGCAGCCAAGGTAGGGATACGCAGTATTTT,CASSQGRDTQYF,TRBV3-1/TRBV3-2,.,TRBJ2-3,.
TGTGCCAGCAGTGGCCAACGTTTTCCCCTCCACTTT,CASSGQRFPLHF,TRBV2,.,TRBJ1-6,.